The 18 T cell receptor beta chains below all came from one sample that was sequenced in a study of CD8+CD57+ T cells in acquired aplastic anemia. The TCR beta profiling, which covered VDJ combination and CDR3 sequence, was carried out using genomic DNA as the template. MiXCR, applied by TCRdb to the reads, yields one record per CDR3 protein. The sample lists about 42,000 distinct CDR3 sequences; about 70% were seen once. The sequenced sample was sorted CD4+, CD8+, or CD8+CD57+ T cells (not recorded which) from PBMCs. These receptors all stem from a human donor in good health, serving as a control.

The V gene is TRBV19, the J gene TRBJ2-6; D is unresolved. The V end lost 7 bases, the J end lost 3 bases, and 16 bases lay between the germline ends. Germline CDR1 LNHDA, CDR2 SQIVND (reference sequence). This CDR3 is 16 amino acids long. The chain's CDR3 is CASTPSGGLGANVLTF. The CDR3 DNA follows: TGTGCCAGTACCCCATCCGGTGGTCTTGGGGCCAACGTCCTGACTTTC.

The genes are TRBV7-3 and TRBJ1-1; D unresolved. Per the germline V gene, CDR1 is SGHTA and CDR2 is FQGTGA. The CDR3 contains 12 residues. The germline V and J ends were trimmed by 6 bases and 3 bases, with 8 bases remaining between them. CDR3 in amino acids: CASSFTYTEAFF. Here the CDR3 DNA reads TGTGCCAGCAGTTTTACGTACACTGAAGCTTTCTTT. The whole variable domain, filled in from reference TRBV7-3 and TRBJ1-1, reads GAGVSQTPSNKVTEKGKYVELRCDPISGHTALYWYRQSLGQGPEFLIYFQGTGAADDSGLPNDRFFAVRPEGSVSTLKIQRTERGDSAVYLCASSFTYTEAFFGQGTRLTVV.

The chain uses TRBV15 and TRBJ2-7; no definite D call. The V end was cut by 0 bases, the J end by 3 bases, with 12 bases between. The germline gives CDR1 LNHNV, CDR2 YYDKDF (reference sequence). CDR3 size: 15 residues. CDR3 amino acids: CATSRDYSRSYEQYV. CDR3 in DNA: TGTGCCACCAGCAGAGATTACAGCAGAAGCTACGAGCAGTACGTC.

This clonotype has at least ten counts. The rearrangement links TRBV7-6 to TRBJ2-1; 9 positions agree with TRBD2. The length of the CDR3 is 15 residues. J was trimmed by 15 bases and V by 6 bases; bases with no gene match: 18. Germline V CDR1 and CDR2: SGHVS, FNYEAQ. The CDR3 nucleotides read TGTGCCAGCAGTTCGATAGCGGGGGTTCCGGTCGAGTGGTTCTTC. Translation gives CASSSIAGVPVEWFF.

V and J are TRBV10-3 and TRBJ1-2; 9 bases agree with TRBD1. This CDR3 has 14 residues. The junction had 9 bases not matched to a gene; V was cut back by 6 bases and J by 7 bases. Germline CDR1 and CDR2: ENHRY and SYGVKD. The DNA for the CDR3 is TGTGCCATCAGGAGGGACAGGGAGAAAGGTGGCTACACCTTC. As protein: CAIRRDREKGGYTF.

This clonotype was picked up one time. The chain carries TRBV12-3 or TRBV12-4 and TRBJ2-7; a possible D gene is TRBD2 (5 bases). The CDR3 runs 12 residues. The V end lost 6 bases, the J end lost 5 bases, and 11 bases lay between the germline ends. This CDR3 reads CASSPMGDEQYF. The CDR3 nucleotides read TGTGCCAGCAGCCCCATGGGAGACGAGCAGTACTTC.

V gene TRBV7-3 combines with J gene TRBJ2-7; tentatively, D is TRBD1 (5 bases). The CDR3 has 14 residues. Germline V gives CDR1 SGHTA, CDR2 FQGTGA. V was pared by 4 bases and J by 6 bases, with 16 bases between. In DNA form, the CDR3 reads TGTGCCAGCAGCTCCATGGGGCCCGTCGGCGAGCAGTACTTC. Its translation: CASSSMGPVGEQYF.

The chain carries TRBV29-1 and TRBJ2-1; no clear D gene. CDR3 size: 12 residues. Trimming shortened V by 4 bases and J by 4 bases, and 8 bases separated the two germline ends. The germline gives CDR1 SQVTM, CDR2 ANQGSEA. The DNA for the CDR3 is TGCAGCGTTGTGTGGCGGTACAATGAGCAGTTCTTC. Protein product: CSVVWRYNEQFF.

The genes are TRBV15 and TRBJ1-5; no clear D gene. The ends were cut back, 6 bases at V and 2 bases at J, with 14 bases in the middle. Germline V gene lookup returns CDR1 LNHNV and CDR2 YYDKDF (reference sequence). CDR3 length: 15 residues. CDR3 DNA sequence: TGTGCCACCAGTCCGACCGTAGAGGGCAATCAGCCCCAGCATTTT. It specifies CATSPTVEGNQPQHF.

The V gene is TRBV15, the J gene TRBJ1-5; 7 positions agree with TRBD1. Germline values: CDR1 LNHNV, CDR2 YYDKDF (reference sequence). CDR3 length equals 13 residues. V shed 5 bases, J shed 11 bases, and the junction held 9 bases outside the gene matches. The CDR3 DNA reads TGTGCCACCAGCTCTAGGGGGCTCTCGGCCCAGCATTTT. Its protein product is CATSSRGLSAQHF.

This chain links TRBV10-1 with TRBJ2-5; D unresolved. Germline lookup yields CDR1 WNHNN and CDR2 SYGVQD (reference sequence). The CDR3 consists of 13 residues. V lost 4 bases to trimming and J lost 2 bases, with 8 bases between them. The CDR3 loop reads CASSGALQETQYF. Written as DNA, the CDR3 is TGCGCCAGCAGTGGCGCGTTACAAGAGACCCAGTACTTC.

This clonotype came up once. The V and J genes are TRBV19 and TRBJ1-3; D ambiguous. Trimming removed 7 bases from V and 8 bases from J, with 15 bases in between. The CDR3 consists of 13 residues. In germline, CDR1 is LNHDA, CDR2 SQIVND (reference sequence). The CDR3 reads CASIDGPRDTIYF. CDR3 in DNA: TGTGCCAGTATCGATGGGCCTAGGGACACCATATATTTT.

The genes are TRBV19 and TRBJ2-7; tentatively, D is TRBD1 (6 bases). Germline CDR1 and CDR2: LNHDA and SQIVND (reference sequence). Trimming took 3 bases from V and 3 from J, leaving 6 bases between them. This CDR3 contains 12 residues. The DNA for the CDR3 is TGTGCCAGTAGTATCAGGGGCTACGAGCAGTACTTC. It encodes CASSIRGYEQYF.

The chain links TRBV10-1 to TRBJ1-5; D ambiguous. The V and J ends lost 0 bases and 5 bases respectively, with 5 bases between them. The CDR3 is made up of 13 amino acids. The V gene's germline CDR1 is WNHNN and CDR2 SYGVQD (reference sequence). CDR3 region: CASSESRDQPQHF. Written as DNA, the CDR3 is TGCGCCAGCAGTGAGTCCCGGGATCAGCCCCAGCATTTT.

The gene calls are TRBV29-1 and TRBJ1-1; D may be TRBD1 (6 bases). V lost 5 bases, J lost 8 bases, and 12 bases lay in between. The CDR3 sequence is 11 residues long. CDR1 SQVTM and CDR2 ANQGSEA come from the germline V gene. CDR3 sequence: CSVRLGQEAFF. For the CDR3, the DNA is TGCAGCGTTCGATTAGGACAGGAAGCTTTCTTT.

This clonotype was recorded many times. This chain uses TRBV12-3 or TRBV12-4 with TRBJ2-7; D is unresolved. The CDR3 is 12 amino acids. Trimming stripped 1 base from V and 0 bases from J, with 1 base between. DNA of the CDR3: TGTGCCAGCAGTTTAGACTCCTACGAGCAGTACTTC. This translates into CASSLDSYEQYF.

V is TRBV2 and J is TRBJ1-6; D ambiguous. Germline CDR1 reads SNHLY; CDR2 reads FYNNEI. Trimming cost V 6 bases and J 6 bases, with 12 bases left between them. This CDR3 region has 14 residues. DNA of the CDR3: TGTGCCAGCAGCTTAGAACAAGTTAATTCACCCCTCCACTTT. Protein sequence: CASSLEQVNSPLHF.

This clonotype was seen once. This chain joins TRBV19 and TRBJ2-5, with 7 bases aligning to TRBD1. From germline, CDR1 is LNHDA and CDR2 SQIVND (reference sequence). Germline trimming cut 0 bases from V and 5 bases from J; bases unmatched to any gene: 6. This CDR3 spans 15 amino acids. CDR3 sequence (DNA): TGTGCCAGTAGTATAGACTCACAGGGGTGGGAGACCCAGTACTTC. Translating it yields CASSIDSQGWETQYF.